Listed below are T cell receptor beta chains from one sample, sequenced in a study of blood T cell repertoires in COVID-19. The protocol was immunoSEQ multiplex PCR, while the TCRdb copy is restricted to in-frame clones and leaves out a portion. The sample consists of about 97,000 clones, 75% to 95% of them appearing once. The material sequenced was peripheral blood. These receptors came from a man between 18 and 29 years old with acute or convalescent COVID-19. Each CDR3 is given with its conserved first and last residue. D genes are given only for firm matches. The listing skips clone size in some rows; elsewhere it reads once, few, many or a size class.

>once|TRBV6-5|TRBJ2-5|-
CASSYDYEETQYF
TGTGCCAGCAGTTACGACTATGAAGAGACCCAGTACTTC
>-|TRBV6-1|TRBJ1-5|-
CASSERRNQPQHF
TGTGCCAGCAGTGAACGGAGGAATCAGCCCCAGCATTTT
>-|TRBV27|TRBJ1-2|-
CASKKGGSQYGYTF
TGTGCCAGCAAAAAGGGAGGCAGCCAGTATGGCTACACCTTC
>-|TRBV30|TRBJ1-2|TRBD1
CAWSGEHRGAIYGYTF
TGTGCCTGGAGTGGGGAGCACAGGGGTGCCATCTATGGCTACACCTTC
>-|TRBV27|TRBJ1-1|TRBD1
CASSPTGRFTFF
TGTGCCAGCAGCCCGACAGGGAGGTTTACTTTCTTT
>-|TRBV7-6|TRBJ1-5|-
CASSPRDGQNVNQPQHF
TGTGCCAGCAGCCCCCGGGACGGACAGAACGTAAATCAGCCCCAGCATTTT
>-|TRBV19|TRBJ1-1|TRBD1
CASNDRVGEAFF
TGTGCCAGTAATGACAGGGTAGGTGAAGCTTTCTTT
>few|TRBV5-1|TRBJ1-2|TRBD1
CASSIRTGLGDYGYTF
TGCGCCAGCAGCATAAGGACAGGGTTGGGGGACTATGGCTACACCTTC
>-|TRBV6-5|TRBJ1-2|TRBD1
CASSSLLRQGDGYTF
TGTGCCAGCAGTTCCCTGCTTCGACAGGGGGACGGCTACACCTTC
>-|TRBV4-2|TRBJ1-1|-
CASSQETVMNTEAFF
TGTGCCAGCAGCCAGGAGACGGTTATGAACACTGAAGCTTTCTTT
>-|TRBV5-6|TRBJ2-3|-
CASSAGTPSDTQYF
TGTGCCAGCAGCGCCGGGACTCCTTCAGATACGCAGTATTTT
>-|TRBV10-3|TRBJ1-5|TRBD1
CAISESDRPYQPQHF
TGTGCCATCAGTGAGTCGGACAGGCCGTATCAGCCCCAGCATTTT
>-|TRBV30|TRBJ2-7|TRBD1
CAWKRDRVPYEQYF
TGTGCCTGGAAAAGGGACAGGGTGCCCTACGAGCAGTACTTC
>-|TRBV5-6|TRBJ1-2|TRBD1
CASSSGTGVAYGYTF
TGTGCCAGCAGCTCCGGGACAGGGGTTGCCTATGGCTACACCTTC
>-|TRBV14|TRBJ1-1|-
CASSLRGGYYNTEAFF
TGTGCCAGCAGCCTACGGGGGGGTTATTATAACACTGAAGCTTTCTTT
>-|TRBV6-5|TRBJ2-2|-
CASRAGTGELFF
TGTGCCAGCAGAGCCGGGACCGGGGAGCTGTTTTTT
>-|TRBV19|TRBJ1-2|-
CASRRQGTYGYTF
TGTGCCAGTAGACGCCAGGGGACCTATGGCTACACCTTC
>-|TRBV4-1|TRBJ1-5|TRBD1
CASSQRLGQGVNQPQHF
TGCGCCAGCAGCCAAAGGCTGGGACAGGGGGTAAATCAGCCCCAGCATTTT
>-|TRBV3-1/TRBV3-2|TRBJ2-3|-
CASSQNSDTQYF
TGTGCCAGCAGCCAAAACTCAGATACGCAGTATTTT
>-|TRBV27|TRBJ2-5|TRBD1
CASSLVAGTGGRETQYF
TGTGCCAGCAGTTTAGTAGCAGGGACAGGGGGCCGAGAGACCCAGTACTTC
>once|TRBV13|TRBJ1-5|-
CASSLAGQPQHF
TGTGCCAGCAGCTTAGCAGGACAGCCCCAGCATTTT
>-|TRBV6-5|TRBJ2-3|TRBD1
CASRRRTGMEDTQYF
TGTGCCAGCAGGCGTAGGACAGGGATGGAAGATACGCAGTATTTT
>-|TRBV7-9|TRBJ1-3|TRBD1
CASTPSTGQPSGNTIYF
TGTGCCAGCACCCCAAGCACGGGACAGCCCTCTGGAAACACCATATATTTT
>-|TRBV9|TRBJ1-5|-
CASSVGGLGNQPQHF
TGTGCCAGCAGCGTAGGGGGCCTTGGCAATCAGCCCCAGCATTTT
>-|TRBV14|TRBJ2-1|-
CASAPSGSATGEQFF
TGTGCCAGCGCGCCCTCCGGGTCTGCCACGGGTGAGCAGTTCTTC
>-|TRBV18|TRBJ1-2|-
CASSPRQGGGYTF
TGTGCCAGCTCACCACGGCAGGGTGGTGGCTACACCTTC